A selection of T cell receptor beta chains follows, all from one sample in a study of somatic reversion in DOCK8 deficiency. TCRdb re-analysed the multiplex PCR reads in MiXCR, keeping a single row per CDR3 protein. The sample holds 4,000 to 5,000 distinct CDR3 sequences, approximately 24% seen once. The material sequenced was peripheral blood. The origin of the receptors is a human donor in good health. Each CDR3 is given with its conserved first and last residue. The order of the fields is V gene, D gene, J gene, clone size, CDR3 DNA, CDR3 protein. D genes are given only for firm matches. Expanded clones are given a class, and other clones once, few, many or no size at all.

V gene: TRBV2; D gene: NA; J gene: TRBJ1-1; clone size: once; CDR3 DNA: TGTGCCAGCAGCCAACGGACAGCGGGCACTGAAGCTTTCTTT; CDR3 protein: CASSQRTAGTEAFF
V gene: TRBV5-1; D gene: NA; J gene: TRBJ1-2; clone size: NA; CDR3 DNA: TGCGCCAGCAGCCTGACTGTCGACTTAGGCTATGGCTACACCTTC; CDR3 protein: CASSLTVDLGYGYTF
V gene: TRBV29-1; D gene: NA; J gene: TRBJ1-1; clone size: NA; CDR3 DNA: TGCAGCGATACAGGTTCAGGGTGGACTGAAGCTTTCTTT; CDR3 protein: CSDTGSGWTEAFF
V gene: TRBV30; D gene: NA; J gene: TRBJ1-1; clone size: NA; CDR3 DNA: TGTGCCTGGAGTGTACAGGGAGGGAACACTGGAGTTTTCTTT; CDR3 protein: CAWSVQGGNTGVFF
V gene: TRBV20-1; D gene: NA; J gene: TRBJ1-6; clone size: NA; CDR3 DNA: TGCAGTGCTAGCGGGGGAGGGAATTCACCCCTCCACTTT; CDR3 protein: CSASGGGNSPLHF
V gene: TRBV29-1; D gene: NA; J gene: TRBJ1-6; clone size: NA; CDR3 DNA: TGCAGCGTTAGACAGGATTATAATTCACCCCTCCACTTT; CDR3 protein: CSVRQDYNSPLHF
V gene: TRBV6-1; D gene: NA; J gene: TRBJ1-4; clone size: few; CDR3 DNA: TGTGCCAGCAGTACCCACCCGAGGGTTAATGAAAAACTGTTTTTT; CDR3 protein: CASSTHPRVNEKLFF
V gene: TRBV5-1; D gene: NA; J gene: TRBJ1-2; clone size: NA; CDR3 DNA: TGCGCCAGCAGCTTGGAGGGGGTTGGCTACACCTTC; CDR3 protein: CASSLEGVGYTF
V gene: TRBV5-6; D gene: TRBD1; J gene: TRBJ1-1; clone size: large; CDR3 DNA: TGTGCCAGCAGCTTGGTTAATTACAGGGGAACGAACACTGAAGCTTTCTTT; CDR3 protein: CASSLVNYRGTNTEAFF
V gene: TRBV5-4; D gene: NA; J gene: TRBJ1-6; clone size: medium-sized; CDR3 DNA: TGTGCCAGCAGCTCCGGAAATAATTCACCCCTCCACTTT; CDR3 protein: CASSSGNNSPLHF
V gene: TRBV7-8; D gene: TRBD1; J gene: TRBJ2-7; clone size: few; CDR3 DNA: TGTGCCAGCAGCTTCAAGGGGGCGGGCTCCTACGAGCAGTACTTC; CDR3 protein: CASSFKGAGSYEQYF
V gene: TRBV30; D gene: NA; J gene: TRBJ2-7; clone size: medium-sized; CDR3 DNA: TGTGCCTGGAGTGCCTACCACAACCCCGAGCAGTACTTC; CDR3 protein: CAWSAYHNPEQYF
V gene: TRBV12-3/TRBV12-4; D gene: NA; J gene: TRBJ2-7; clone size: NA; CDR3 DNA: TGTGCCGGCAGTTTCTCGGGGCTCTCCTACGAGCAGTACTTC; CDR3 protein: CAGSFSGLSYEQYF
V gene: TRBV20-1; D gene: NA; J gene: TRBJ1-2; clone size: few; CDR3 DNA: TGCAGTGCTAGAGATGAGGGCTATGGCTACACCTTC; CDR3 protein: CSARDEGYGYTF
V gene: TRBV7-8; D gene: NA; J gene: TRBJ2-7; clone size: NA; CDR3 DNA: TGTGCCAGCAGCCCTGAAGGACAGTTGATAACCTACGAGCAGTACTTC; CDR3 protein: CASSPEGQLITYEQYF
V gene: TRBV4-1; D gene: NA; J gene: TRBJ1-1; clone size: few; CDR3 DNA: TGCGCCAGCAGCCTTAACATCCCGGGACACCAGGGGGAAGCTTTCTTT; CDR3 protein: CASSLNIPGHQGEAFF
V gene: TRBV5-1; D gene: NA; J gene: TRBJ1-6; clone size: few; CDR3 DNA: TGCGCCAGCAGCTTGGGGCCGACAGGTCGCGGAGGGTCACCCCTCCACTTT; CDR3 protein: CASSLGPTGRGGSPLHF
V gene: TRBV10-3; D gene: NA; J gene: TRBJ1-2; clone size: medium-sized; CDR3 DNA: TGTGCCATCAGTGAGTCGCGAGGGTTGAACTATGGCTACACCTTC; CDR3 protein: CAISESRGLNYGYTF
V gene: TRBV19; D gene: NA; J gene: TRBJ1-5; clone size: medium-sized; CDR3 DNA: TGTGCCAGTAGCGTGCTACAGGGTAGCAATCAGCCCCAGCATTTT; CDR3 protein: CASSVLQGSNQPQHF
V gene: TRBV14; D gene: TRBD1; J gene: TRBJ1-1; clone size: NA; CDR3 DNA: TGTGCCAGCAGCCCTTTAGGGACAGGGGAGGACACTGAAGCTTTCTTT; CDR3 protein: CASSPLGTGEDTEAFF
V gene: TRBV12-3/TRBV12-4; D gene: NA; J gene: TRBJ2-7; clone size: NA; CDR3 DNA: TGTGCCAGCAGTTCGACGCTGATCTCCTACGAGCAGTACTTC; CDR3 protein: CASSSTLISYEQYF
V gene: TRBV6-1; D gene: TRBD1; J gene: TRBJ2-7; clone size: few; CDR3 DNA: TGTGCCAGCAACCGGGACAGCCCCTACGAGCAGTACTTC; CDR3 protein: CASNRDSPYEQYF
V gene: TRBV3-1; D gene: NA; J gene: TRBJ1-6; clone size: NA; CDR3 DNA: TGTGCCAGCAGCCAAGGCGGTGAAAATTCACCCCTCCACTTT; CDR3 protein: CASSQGGENSPLHF
V gene: TRBV7-9; D gene: NA; J gene: TRBJ1-1; clone size: medium-sized; CDR3 DNA: TGTGCCAGCCTTCGGGGTTCGGGCACTGAAGCTTTCTTT; CDR3 protein: CASLRGSGTEAFF
V gene: TRBV19; D gene: TRBD1; J gene: TRBJ1-3; clone size: few; CDR3 DNA: TGTGCCAGTAAGAACTCCAGGGGGCGAACTGGAAACACCATATATTTT; CDR3 protein: CASKNSRGRTGNTIYF
V gene: TRBV19; D gene: NA; J gene: TRBJ1-5; clone size: medium-sized; CDR3 DNA: TGTGCCAGCGCCTCAGACGAATATAGCAATCAGCCCCAGCATTTT; CDR3 protein: CASASDEYSNQPQHF
V gene: TRBV11-1; D gene: NA; J gene: TRBJ1-6; clone size: medium-sized; CDR3 DNA: TGTGCCAGCAGCTTGGGGTATAATTCACCCCTCCACTTT; CDR3 protein: CASSLGYNSPLHF
V gene: TRBV7-9; D gene: NA; J gene: TRBJ1-1; clone size: medium-sized; CDR3 DNA: TGTGCCAGCAGCTATCAGGGTACGGTGGACACTGAAGCTTTCTTT; CDR3 protein: CASSYQGTVDTEAFF
V gene: TRBV10-3; D gene: NA; J gene: TRBJ1-1; clone size: medium-sized; CDR3 DNA: TGTGCCATCGGATCAGGGGTCGGCACTGAAGCTTTCTTT; CDR3 protein: CAIGSGVGTEAFF
V gene: TRBV5-6; D gene: NA; J gene: TRBJ1-1; clone size: NA; CDR3 DNA: NA; CDR3 protein: CASSFYICSAREYRGTGPEAFF
V gene: TRBV10-2; D gene: TRBD1; J gene: TRBJ1-2; clone size: medium-sized; CDR3 DNA: TGCGCCAGCAACAAAGGACAGGGTGGTGGCTATGGCTACACCTTC; CDR3 protein: CASNKGQGGGYGYTF
V gene: TRBV30; D gene: NA; J gene: TRBJ1-1; clone size: medium-sized; CDR3 DNA: TGTGCCTGGGGCCCGTGGGGAGAGAACACTGAAGCTTTCTTT; CDR3 protein: CAWGPWGENTEAFF
V gene: TRBV19; D gene: NA; J gene: TRBJ1-3; clone size: medium-sized; CDR3 DNA: TGTGCCAGTAGTATCGGGTCCGCTCTGGACACCATATATTTT; CDR3 protein: CASSIGSALDTIYF
V gene: TRBV5-4; D gene: NA; J gene: TRBJ1-6; clone size: medium-sized; CDR3 DNA: TGTGCCAGCAGCGTGGACCGTTGGGGTTCACCCCTCCACTTT; CDR3 protein: CASSVDRWGSPLHF
V gene: TRBV15; D gene: NA; J gene: TRBJ1-1; clone size: NA; CDR3 DNA: TGTGCCACCAGCAGAGATCAAGGGTCTGAAGCTTTCTTT; CDR3 protein: CATSRDQGSEAFF
V gene: TRBV27; D gene: NA; J gene: TRBJ2-7; clone size: NA; CDR3 DNA: TGTGCCAGCAGCCAAGTGGGACCTACACCCTACGAGCAGTACTTC; CDR3 protein: CASSQVGPTPYEQYF
V gene: TRBV3-1; D gene: NA; J gene: TRBJ2-3; clone size: few; CDR3 DNA: TGTGCCAGCAGCCAATTCGTCACAGATACGCAGTATTTT; CDR3 protein: CASSQFVTDTQYF
V gene: TRBV12-5; D gene: NA; J gene: TRBJ1-4; clone size: few; CDR3 DNA: TGTGCTAGTGGTTTGCACCCAACTAATGAAAAACTGTTTTTT; CDR3 protein: CASGLHPTNEKLFF
V gene: TRBV7-8; D gene: TRBD1; J gene: TRBJ1-2; clone size: NA; CDR3 DNA: TGTGCCAGCAGCTTAGCTGTGGGACAGGGCGACTATGGCTACACCTTC; CDR3 protein: CASSLAVGQGDYGYTF
V gene: TRBV20-1; D gene: TRBD1; J gene: TRBJ1-2; clone size: few; CDR3 DNA: TGCAGTGCCAAACGGACAGGGAAAAACTATGGCTACACCTTC; CDR3 protein: CSAKRTGKNYGYTF
V gene: TRBV19; D gene: NA; J gene: TRBJ1-2; clone size: NA; CDR3 DNA: TGTGCCAGTAGTACCCGGAGGGGGTATGAGGGCTACACCTTC; CDR3 protein: CASSTRRGYEGYTF
V gene: TRBV12-3/TRBV12-4; D gene: NA; J gene: TRBJ1-5; clone size: medium-sized; CDR3 DNA: TGTGCCAGCAGGGCACAGGACGCGTATCAGCCCCAGCATTTT; CDR3 protein: CASRAQDAYQPQHF
V gene: TRBV3-1; D gene: TRBD1; J gene: TRBJ2-7; clone size: few; CDR3 DNA: TGTGCCAGCAGCCGAGCCGGGACAGGGCGATACGAGCAGTACTTC; CDR3 protein: CASSRAGTGRYEQYF
V gene: TRBV6-6; D gene: TRBD2; J gene: TRBJ2-7; clone size: NA; CDR3 DNA: TGTGCCAGCATGAGCGCTAGCGGGTACCCCTACGAGCAGTACTTC; CDR3 protein: CASMSASGYPYEQYF
V gene: TRBV11-2; D gene: NA; J gene: TRBJ1-3; clone size: medium-sized; CDR3 DNA: TGTGCCAGCAGCAAACGGACAGCCCGCTCTGGAAACACCATATATTTT; CDR3 protein: CASSKRTARSGNTIYF
V gene: TRBV9; D gene: TRBD1; J gene: TRBJ1-4; clone size: few; CDR3 DNA: TGTGCCAGCAGCGGATCGGGACAGGGGAATGAAAAACTGTTTTTT; CDR3 protein: CASSGSGQGNEKLFF
V gene: TRBV9; D gene: NA; J gene: TRBJ2-7; clone size: NA; CDR3 DNA: TGTGCCAGCAGCACAACAGGGTCCAGCTACGAGCAGTACTTC; CDR3 protein: CASSTTGSSYEQYF
V gene: TRBV5-1; D gene: TRBD1; J gene: TRBJ1-2; clone size: few; CDR3 DNA: TGCGCCAGCAGCGCCTCCGGGACAGGGGGCTTTGGCTACACCTTC; CDR3 protein: CASSASGTGGFGYTF
V gene: TRBV5-1; D gene: NA; J gene: TRBJ1-1; clone size: few; CDR3 DNA: TGCGCCAGCAGCCAGGAGGCGGGTTCAGGATCTGAAGCTTTCTTT; CDR3 protein: CASSQEAGSGSEAFF
V gene: TRBV30; D gene: NA; J gene: TRBJ1-1; clone size: medium-sized; CDR3 DNA: TGTGCCTGGAGTGTTAGTGGAGGGCTGAACACTGAAGCTTTCTTT; CDR3 protein: CAWSVSGGLNTEAFF
V gene: TRBV30; D gene: NA; J gene: TRBJ1-1; clone size: large; CDR3 DNA: TGTGCCTGGAGAACGGCGGGGGGGAACACTGAAGCTTTCTTT; CDR3 protein: CAWRTAGGNTEAFF
V gene: TRBV2; D gene: NA; J gene: TRBJ1-1; clone size: few; CDR3 DNA: TGTGCCAGCAGTGAATTGGAGGCTTTCTTT; CDR3 protein: CASSELEAFF
V gene: TRBV7-3; D gene: NA; J gene: TRBJ1-1; clone size: few; CDR3 DNA: TGTGCCAGCAGCCAAATGGGGAACACTGAAGCTTTCTTT; CDR3 protein: CASSQMGNTEAFF
V gene: TRBV5-4; D gene: NA; J gene: TRBJ1-6; clone size: few; CDR3 DNA: TGTGCCAGCAGCTTGTCACAGGGTATGGGGTCACCCCTCCACTTT; CDR3 protein: CASSLSQGMGSPLHF
V gene: TRBV12-3/TRBV12-4; D gene: NA; J gene: TRBJ1-5; clone size: medium-sized; CDR3 DNA: TGTGCCAGCAGTCCAAACGGGCTTTATAGCAATCAGCCCCAGCATTTT; CDR3 protein: CASSPNGLYSNQPQHF
V gene: TRBV3-1; D gene: TRBD1; J gene: TRBJ1-6; clone size: medium-sized; CDR3 DNA: TGTGCCAGCAGCCAAGGGGACAGCTCCTATAATTCACCCCTCCACTTT; CDR3 protein: CASSQGDSSYNSPLHF
V gene: TRBV20-1; D gene: NA; J gene: TRBJ2-7; clone size: few; CDR3 DNA: TGCAGTGCTAGAGACAGGGACCAGCAGTACTTC; CDR3 protein: CSARDRDQQYF
V gene: TRBV19; D gene: TRBD1; J gene: TRBJ1-5; clone size: medium-sized; CDR3 DNA: TGTGCCAGTAGTGGAATGGTGGGACAGGGCCAGCCCCAGCATTTT; CDR3 protein: CASSGMVGQGQPQHF
V gene: TRBV5-1; D gene: TRBD2; J gene: TRBJ2-7; clone size: NA; CDR3 DNA: TGCGCCAGCAGCTCCGGGACTAGCGGGACCGGGGACCCCTACGAGCAGTACTTC; CDR3 protein: CASSSGTSGTGDPYEQYF